One T cell receptor (beta chain) is described in this entry. This entry is derived from a study of T cells in Graves' hyperthyroidism and ophthalmopathy. The germline V and J ends were trimmed by 2 bases and 4 bases, with 12 bases remaining between them. The CDR3 is 15 residues long. The germline CDR1 and CDR2 sequences are LNHDA and SQIVND (reference sequence). Using RNA transcripts as the source, TCR beta CDR3 regions were amplified. Carried out on the TCR CDR3, a first-round RT-PCR used the HTBI primer set. From the multiplex PCR reads, TCRdb called clonotypes with MiXCR, one entry per CDR3 protein. The profile shows 550,000 to 800,000 distinct CDR3 sequences, approximately 16% of them singletons.

The V call is TRBV19, the J call TRBJ2-1; a possible D gene is TRBD2 (6 bases). Source material: blood. The TCR sequence derives from a man aged 18 to 35 with Graves' hyperthyroidism. CDR3 DNA sequence: TGTGCCAGTAGTATACCGCGCGGGGTGTACAATGAGCAGTTCTTC. Amino acids: CASSIPRGVYNEQFF.